One and the same sample provided the 10 T cell receptor beta chains below, sequenced in a study of blood T cell repertoires in COVID-19. The data were produced by immunoSEQ multiplex PCR, yet TCRdb's version contains in-frame clones alone and is incomplete. The table shows roughly 330,000 clones, with roughly 88% occurring only once. What was sequenced was peripheral blood. These receptors were taken from a woman between 45 and 65 years old with active or convalescent COVID-19.

This clone came up once. Here the CDR3 DNA reads TGTGCCAGCAGCTTATCTTTGCGGCAGAACCCATCACTTTACAATGAGCAGTTCTTC. Its translation: CASSLSLRQNPSLYNEQFF. The V call is TRBV11-2, the J call TRBJ2-1; no reliable D call. Between the trimmed V and J ends, which lost 2 bases and 4 bases, there was a span of 24 bases. There are 19 residues in the CDR3. Germline loops: CDR1 SGHAT, CDR2 FQNNGV.

The chain employs TRBV7-2 and TRBJ1-3, with 10 bases lining up with TRBD1. The length of the CDR3 is 18 residues. V lost 1 base and J lost 3; bases outside the gene matches: 9. CDR1 is SGHTA and CDR2 is FQGNSA in the germline V gene. CDR3 loop: CASSLGSGQGLFGNTIYF. The CDR3, as DNA: TGTGCCAGCAGCTTAGGTTCGGGACAGGGGTTGTTTGGAAACACCATATATTTT.

The chain recombines TRBV9 with TRBJ2-6, with TRBD1 as a possible D gene (5 bases). V lost 0 bases and J 6 bases, leaving 10 bases between the germline ends. The CDR3 extends over 15 amino acids. The germline CDR1 and CDR2 sequences are SGDLS and YYNGEE. The CDR3 protein is CASSVGQGAANVLTF. DNA for the CDR3: TGTGCCAGCAGCGTAGGGCAGGGTGCGGCCAACGTCCTGACTTTC.

The rearrangement joins TRBV18 to TRBJ2-2; 12 bases align to TRBD2. The ends lost 1 base at V and 6 bases at J; junction bases unmatched: 3. The CDR3 is 16 amino acids. Germline V gene data show CDR1 as KGHSH and CDR2 as LQKENI. The CDR3 loop is CASSPRLAGVAGELFF. CDR3 nucleotides: TGTGCCAGCTCACCACGACTAGCGGGAGTAGCCGGGGAGCTGTTTTTT.

The chain uses TRBV28 and TRBJ2-7; the match to TRBD2 covers 8 bases. The CDR3 loop spans 15 amino acids. Germline CDR1 is MDHEN and CDR2 is SYDVKM. The junction had 7 bases not matched to a gene; V was cut back by 4 bases and J by 2 bases. CDR3 residues: CASSWDSGAAYEQYF. CDR3 in DNA: TGTGCCAGCAGTTGGGATAGCGGGGCGGCCTACGAGCAGTACTTC.

This chain links TRBV9 with TRBJ2-3; 16 positions agree with TRBD2. Germline CDR1 and CDR2: SGDLS and YYNGEE. There are 16 residues in the CDR3. V dropped 2 bases and J dropped 6; count of bases not matched to a gene: 3. The CDR3 protein is CASSVGTSGGVDTQYF. CDR3 in DNA: TGTGCCAGCAGCGTTGGGACTAGCGGGGGGGTGGATACGCAGTATTTT.

The V call is TRBV4-1, the J call TRBJ2-1; 11 bases align to TRBD2. The CDR3 is 17 amino acids. Looked up from germline, CDR1 is MGHRA and CDR2 is YSYEKL. V trimming: 4 bases; J trimming: 0 bases; junction bases outside the gene matches: 5. The CDR3 protein is CASSRLLAGVSYNEQFF. The CDR3 coding sequence is TGCGCCAGCAGCCGCTTACTAGCGGGGGTCTCCTACAATGAGCAGTTCTTC.

V usage is TRBV30 and J usage is TRBJ1-1; D possibly corresponds to TRBD1 (5 bases). Trimming left V 1 base short and J 5 bases short, with 17 bases between. The germline V gene has CDR1 GTSNPN and CDR2 SVGIG (reference sequence). The CDR3 extends over 15 amino acids. CDR3 protein: CAWSATGFPFTEAFF. In nucleotides, the CDR3 is TGTGCCTGGAGTGCCACAGGTTTCCCCTTTACTGAAGCTTTCTTT.

This chain links TRBV3-1 (or the pseudogene TRBV3-2) with TRBJ1-2; 7 bases match TRBD1. Germline CDR1 and CDR2: LGHDT and YNNKEL (reference sequence). This CDR3 comprises 14 residues. With 4 bases clipped from V and 8 bases from J, the junction kept 10 bases outside the gene matches. The CDR3 sequence is CASSRLGTAAGYTF. The CDR3, as DNA: TGTGCCAGCAGCCGTCTCGGGACAGCCGCCGGCTACACCTTC.

This chain links TRBV6-6 with TRBJ1-1, with D perhaps TRBD1 (5 bases). V was shortened by 7 bases and J by 0 bases, with 9 bases between the two germline ends. The CDR3 has 13 residues. Germline loops: CDR1 MNHNY, CDR2 SVGAGI (reference sequence). The CDR3 is CASNTQVNTEAFF. The CDR3, as DNA: TGTGCCAGCAACACACAGGTGAACACTGAAGCTTTCTTT.